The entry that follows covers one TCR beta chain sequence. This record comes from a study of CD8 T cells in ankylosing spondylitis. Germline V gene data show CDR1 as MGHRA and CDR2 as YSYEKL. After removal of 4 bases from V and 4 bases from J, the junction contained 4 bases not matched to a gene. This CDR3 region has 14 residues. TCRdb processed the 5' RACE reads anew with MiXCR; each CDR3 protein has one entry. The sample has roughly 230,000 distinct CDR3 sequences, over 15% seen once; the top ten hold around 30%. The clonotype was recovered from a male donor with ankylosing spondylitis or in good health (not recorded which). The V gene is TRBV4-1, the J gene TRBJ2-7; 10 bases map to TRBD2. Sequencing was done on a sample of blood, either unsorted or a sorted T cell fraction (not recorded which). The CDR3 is CASSPNSGRYEQYF. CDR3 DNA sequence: TGCGCCAGCAGCCCCAATAGCGGGAGGTACGAGCAGTACTTC.